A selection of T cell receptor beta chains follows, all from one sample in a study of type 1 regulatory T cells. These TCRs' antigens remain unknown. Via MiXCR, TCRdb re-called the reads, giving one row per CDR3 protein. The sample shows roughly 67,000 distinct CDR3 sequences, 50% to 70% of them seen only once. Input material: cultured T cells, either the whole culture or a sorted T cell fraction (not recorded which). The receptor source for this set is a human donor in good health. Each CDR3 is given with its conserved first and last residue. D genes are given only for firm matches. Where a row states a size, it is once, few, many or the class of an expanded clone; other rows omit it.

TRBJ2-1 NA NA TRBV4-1 CASSGAVYNEQFF TGCGCCAGCAGCGGGGCGGTATACAATGAGCAGTTCTTC
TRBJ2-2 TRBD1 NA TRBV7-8 CASSPRQGASPGELFF TGTGCCAGCAGCCCCCGACAGGGGGCGAGTCCCGGGGAGCTGTTTTTT
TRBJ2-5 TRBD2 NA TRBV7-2 CASSPSGSVEETQYF TGTGCCAGCAGTCCTAGCGGGAGTGTCGAAGAGACCCAGTACTTC
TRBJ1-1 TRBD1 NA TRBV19 CASLPLWDSKSTEAFF TGTGCCAGCCTCCCCCTATGGGACAGTAAGAGTACTGAAGCTTTCTTT
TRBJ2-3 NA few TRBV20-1 CSAKDWTPSTDTQYF TGCAGTGCTAAAGACTGGACCCCAAGCACAGATACGCAGTATTTT
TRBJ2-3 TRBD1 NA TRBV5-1 CASSLAGGWTDTQYF TGCGCCAGCAGCTTGGCAGGGGGATGGACAGATACGCAGTATTTT
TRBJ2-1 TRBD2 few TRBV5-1 CASSFTAGGPVEQFF TGCGCCAGCAGCTTTACAGCGGGAGGGCCGGTTGAGCAGTTCTTC
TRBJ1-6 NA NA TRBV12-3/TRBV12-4 CASSLPNSPLHF TGTGCCAGCAGTCTTCCTAATTCACCCCTCCACTTT
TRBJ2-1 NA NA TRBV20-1 CSAIDLGSYNEQFF TGCAGTGCTATCGACTTAGGCTCCTACAATGAGCAGTTCTTC
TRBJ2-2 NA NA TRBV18 CASSPTSGELFF TGTGCCAGCTCTCCTACATCCGGGGAGCTGTTTTTT
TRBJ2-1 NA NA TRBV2 CASSTLTHEQFF TGTGCCAGCAGTACGTTGACCCATGAGCAGTTCTTC
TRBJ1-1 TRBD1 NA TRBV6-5 CASRSGTANTEAFF TGTGCCAGCAGGTCCGGGACAGCGAACACTGAAGCTTTCTTT
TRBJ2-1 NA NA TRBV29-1 CSVGTVNEQFF TGCAGCGTTGGGACAGTCAATGAGCAGTTCTTC
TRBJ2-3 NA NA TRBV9 CASSVGWDTDTQYF TGTGCCAGCAGCGTAGGATGGGACACAGATACGCAGTATTTT
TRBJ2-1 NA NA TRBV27 CASRPSGAGLNEQFF TGTGCCAGCAGACCCTCCGGGGCGGGCTTAAATGAGCAGTTCTTC
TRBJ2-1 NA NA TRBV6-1 CASSYDWAANEQFF TGTGCCAGCAGTTACGACTGGGCTGCCAATGAGCAGTTCTTC
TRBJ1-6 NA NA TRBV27 CASSFAKGPSYNSPLHF TGTGCCAGCAGTTTCGCGAAAGGCCCGTCTTATAATTCACCCCTCCACTTT
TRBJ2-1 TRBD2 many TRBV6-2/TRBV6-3 CASSRTSGSVYEQFF TGTGCCAGCAGCCGGACTAGCGGGAGTGTCTATGAGCAGTTCTTC
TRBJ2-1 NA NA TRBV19 CASKKGTDSYNEQFF TGTGCCAGTAAGAAGGGGACCGACTCCTACAATGAGCAGTTCTTC
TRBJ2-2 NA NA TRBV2 CASRRTPNTGKLFF TGTGCCAGCAGAAGGACTCCAAACACCGGGAAGCTGTTTTTT
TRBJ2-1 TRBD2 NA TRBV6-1 CASDSGMRDEQFF TGTGCCAGCGATAGCGGGATGAGGGATGAGCAGTTCTTC
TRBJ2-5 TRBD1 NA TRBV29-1 CSGRQGQETQYF TGCAGCGGCCGACAGGGCCAAGAGACCCAGTACTTC
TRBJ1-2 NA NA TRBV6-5 CASNPGRQVYGYTF TGTGCCAGCAACCCGGGACGTCAAGTCTATGGCTACACCTTC
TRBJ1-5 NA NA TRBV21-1 CASSKALNWLPQPQHF TGTGCCAGCAGCAAAGCGCTTAATTGGTTACCCCAGCCCCAGCATTTT
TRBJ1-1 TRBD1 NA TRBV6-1 CASSEFQGVTEAFF TGTGCCAGCAGTGAATTTCAGGGGGTCACTGAAGCTTTCTTT
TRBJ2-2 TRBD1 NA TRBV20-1 CSAQPGQGIAGELFF TGCAGTGCCCAACCGGGACAGGGGATCGCCGGGGAGCTGTTTTTT
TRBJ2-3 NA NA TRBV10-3 CAISERAKTSTDTQYF TGTGCCATCAGTGAAAGAGCGAAGACTAGCACAGATACGCAGTATTTT
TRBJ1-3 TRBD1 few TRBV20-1 CSAATGDSGNTIYF TGCAGTGCAGCGACAGGGGATTCCGGAAACACCATATATTTT
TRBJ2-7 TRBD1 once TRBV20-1 CSARALQGAYEQYF TGCAGTGCTAGAGCCCTACAGGGGGCGTACGAGCAGTACTTC
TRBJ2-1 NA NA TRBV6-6 CASSSLYSRHEQFF TGTGCCAGCAGTTCGCTCTACTCAAGACATGAGCAGTTCTTC
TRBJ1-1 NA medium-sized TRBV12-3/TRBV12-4 CASSLSWGPEAFF TGTGCCAGCAGTTTATCATGGGGCCCTGAAGCTTTCTTT
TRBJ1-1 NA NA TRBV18 CASSPGANTEAFF TGTGCCAGCTCACCCGGAGCGAACACTGAAGCTTTCTTT
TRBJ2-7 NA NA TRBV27 CASSFEPGPTYEQYF TGTGCCAGCAGTTTCGAACCGGGACCAACTTACGAGCAGTACTTC
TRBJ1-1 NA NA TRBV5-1 CASSFDWGSGGTEAFF TGCGCCAGCAGCTTTGATTGGGGTTCCGGGGGCACTGAAGCTTTCTTT
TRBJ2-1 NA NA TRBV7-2 CASSPLTAFYNEQFF TGTGCCAGCAGCCCCCTGACAGCTTTCTACAATGAGCAGTTCTTC
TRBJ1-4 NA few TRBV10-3 CAIGSEPNEKLFF TGTGCCATCGGTTCCGAACCCAATGAAAAACTGTTTTTT
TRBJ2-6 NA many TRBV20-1 CSAKSGANVLTF TGCAGTGCAAAGAGTGGGGCCAACGTCCTGACTTTC
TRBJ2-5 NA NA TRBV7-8 CASGVWEETQYF TGTGCCAGCGGGGTCTGGGAAGAGACCCAGTACTTC
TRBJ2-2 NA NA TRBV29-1 CSVRTERHTGELFF TGCAGCGTTCGAACAGAGAGACACACCGGGGAGCTGTTTTTT
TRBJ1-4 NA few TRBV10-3 CAIGRGGTNEKLFF TGTGCCATCGGCAGGGGAGGCACTAATGAAAAACTGTTTTTT